The T cell receptor beta chain under discussion was sequenced for a study of T cells in Graves' hyperthyroidism and ophthalmopathy. Findings and limits, study-wide: Ophthalmopathy was told apart from stable hyperthyroidism by a 13 V-J model. Most expanded thyroid clonotypes above 0.001 also appeared in blood. The model identified upcoming ophthalmopathy a median approximately six months ahead of onset.

This clonotype was seen at least ten times. Its antigen is as yet unknown. Germline V gives CDR1 MDHEN, CDR2 SYDVKM. Between the trimmed V and J ends, which lost 6 bases and 7 bases, there was a span of 16 bases. This CDR3 has 13 residues. Authors of the study amplified TCR beta CDR3 regions from RNA transcripts. HTBI primers were employed in a first-round RT-PCR of the TCR CDR3. TCRdb re-called the multiplex PCR reads with MiXCR, one entry per CDR3 protein. The sample records about 690,000 distinct CDR3 sequences, roughly a sixth being singletons. Graves' hyperthyroidism without ophthalmopathy progression within 18 months was termed stable.

The material sequenced was blood. The source is a man in his fifties or sixties with Graves' hyperthyroidism. The chain combines TRBV28 with TRBJ2-7, with D maybe TRBD2 (6 bases). The DNA of the CDR3 is TGTGCCAGCAGCTTTCGGACTAACCCGGAGCAGTACTTC. This translates into CASSFRTNPEQYF.